Below, 18 T cell receptor beta chains from the same sample are listed, as sequenced in a study of T cell changes during pregnancy in multiple sclerosis. Clones were sequenced by immunoSEQ multiplex PCR, and TCRdb holds only the in-frame ones, with some missing. The data hold about 110,000 clones, with 92% observed a single time. The sequencing here drew on peripheral blood, taken after pregnancy. Receptors originate from a female donor with multiple sclerosis, enrolled in a pregnancy study.

The chain uses TRBV27 and TRBJ1-2, with 9 bases fitting TRBD1. V was clipped by 4 bases and J by 7 bases; unmatched bases: 4. Germline V lookup: CDR1 MNHEY, CDR2 SMNVEV (reference sequence). The CDR3 has 13 amino acids. The CDR3 DNA reads as TGTGCCAGCAGTTCCGACAGGGGGGTTGGCTACACCTTC. Encoded protein: CASSSDRGVGYTF.

The genes are TRBV9 and TRBJ2-3; D might be TRBD2 (7 bases). Germline CDR1 SGDLS, CDR2 YYNGEE. V dropped 2 bases and J dropped 5 bases, with 15 bases sitting between them. CDR3 length equals 15 residues. The CDR3 here is CASSVGGGRGDTQYF. CDR3 nucleotides: TGTGCCAGCAGCGTTGGGGGGGGCAGGGGAGATACGCAGTATTTT.

The chain combines TRBV15 with TRBJ2-2; D is undetermined. Trimming cost V 1 base and J 0 bases, with 6 bases left between them. The CDR3 length is 15 residues. Germline lookup yields CDR1 LNHNV and CDR2 YYDKDF (reference sequence). The CDR3 bases are TGTGCCACCAGCAGAGTCACATCGAACACCGGGGAGCTGTTTTTT. Protein sequence: CATSRVTSNTGELFF.

The V gene is TRBV27, the J gene TRBJ2-1, with 10 bases lining up with TRBD2. From germline, CDR1 is MNHEY and CDR2 SMNVEV (reference sequence). This CDR3 has 15 residues. Trimming cost V 6 bases and J 9 bases; bases outside gene matches: 11. Written as DNA, the CDR3 is TGTGCCAGCAGCGCCCCTTCAGCGGGAGGGGGTGAGCAGTTCTTC. This codes for CASSAPSAGGGEQFF.

The chain recombines TRBV4-1 with TRBJ2-6, with 12 bases aligning to TRBD1. CDR1 and CDR2 from the germline V gene are MGHRA and YSYEKL. Trimming cost V 5 bases and J 2 bases; bases outside gene matches: 10. This CDR3 is built from 19 residues. CDR3 sequence: CASSYSPGQGAAGANVLTF. CDR3 nucleotide sequence: TGCGCCAGCAGCTACTCACCGGGACAGGGGGCGGCTGGGGCCAACGTCCTGACTTTC.

This clone is a singleton in its sample. The gene calls are TRBV19 and TRBJ2-1, with D perhaps matching TRBD1 (5 bases). Per the germline V gene, CDR1 is LNHDA and CDR2 is SQIVND (reference sequence). The V end was cut by 2 bases, the J end by 6 bases, with 14 bases between. The CDR3 contains 15 residues. As DNA, the CDR3 is TGTGCCAGTAGTATACTTACAGGCAAGGGCAATGAGCAGTTCTTC. Translated, it gives CASSILTGKGNEQFF. Full variable domain (remainder filled in from reference TRBV19 and TRBJ2-1): DGGITQSPKYLFRKEGQNVTLSCEQNLNHDAMYWYRQDPGQGLRLIYYSQIVNDFQKGDIAEGYSVSREKKESFPLTVTSAQKNPTAFYLCASSILTGKGNEQFFGPGTRLTVL.

The rearrangement links TRBV9 to TRBJ2-1; tentative D call: TRBD1 (5 bases). The V end lost 4 bases, the J end lost 10 bases, and 15 bases lay between the germline ends. Germline loops: CDR1 SGDLS, CDR2 YYNGEE. This CDR3 has 13 amino acids. CDR3 DNA sequence: TGTGCCAGCAGCTCTGGGGCTATTCGAGAGCAGTTCTTC. Translation gives CASSSGAIREQFF. The full variable domain, in which reference TRBV9 and TRBJ2-1 provide the parts outside the CDR3, is DSGVTQTPKHLITATGQRVTLRCSPRSGDLSVYWYQQSLDQGLQFLIQYYNGEERAKGNILERFSAQQFPDLHSELNLSSLELGDSALYFCASSSGAIREQFFGPGTRLTVL.

Regarding this clone: Other DNA variants within this sample encode the same CDR3. CDR3 sequence reads: CAWSVEGAQPQHF. Here the CDR3 DNA reads TGTGCCTGGAGTGTAGAGGGGGCTCAGCCCCAGCATTTT. The chain recombines TRBV30 with TRBJ1-5; the match to TRBD1 covers 7 bases. Germline lookup yields CDR1 GTSNPN and CDR2 SVGIG (reference sequence). The ends lost 0 bases at V and 6 bases at J; junction bases unmatched: 2. The CDR3 spans 13 residues.

The chain employs TRBV29-1 and TRBJ1-2, with D tentatively TRBD1 (6 bases). Germline lookup yields CDR1 SQVTM and CDR2 ANQGSEA. Deletions cut 4 bases from V and 6 bases from J, with 9 bases between. CDR3 length equals 11 residues. The CDR3 region has the DNA TGCAGCGTTGGGGCAGGGGATGGCTACACCTTC. Amino acid sequence: CSVGAGDGYTF.

V is TRBV28 and J is TRBJ2-7, with a tentative D call TRBD2 (6 bases). V was cut by 7 bases and J by 0 bases, with 16 bases left in between. From germline, CDR1 is MDHEN and CDR2 SYDVKM. This CDR3 spans 15 amino acids. The CDR3 bases are TGTGCCAGCAAACCAACGGGAGCCGTCTCCTACGAGCAGTACTTC. The encoded protein is CASKPTGAVSYEQYF. The full variable domain, its missing parts supplied by reference TRBV28 and TRBJ2-7, is DVKVTQSSRYLVKRTGEKVFLECVQDMDHENMFWYRQDPGLGLRLIYFSYDVKMKEKGDIPEGYSVSREKKERFSLILESASTNQTSMYLCASKPTGAVSYEQYFGPGTRLTVT.

CDR3 sequence: CASSAGQGVNEKLFF. The CDR3 DNA is TGTGCCAGCAGCGCAGGACAGGGGGTAAACGAAAAACTGTTTTTT. The chain has TRBV13 and TRBJ1-4; 10 bases map to TRBD1. Germline V gene sequence: CDR1 PRHDT, CDR2 FYEKMQ (reference sequence). The CDR3 extends over 15 amino acids. J gave up 8 bases and V 5 bases, and 8 bases lay outside the gene matches.

V and J are TRBV18 and TRBJ1-2, with unresolved D. The CDR3 runs 12 residues. Germline CDR1 KGHSH, CDR2 LQKENI. V lost 4 bases, J lost 1 base, and 4 bases lay in between. The CDR3 region is CASSLDNYGYTF. CDR3 nucleotides: TGTGCCAGCTCACTAGATAACTATGGCTACACCTTC.

This rearrangement joins TRBV11-2 to TRBJ2-7, with D possibly being TRBD1 (6 bases). From germline, CDR1 is SGHAT and CDR2 FQNNGV. V lost 3 bases, J lost 3 bases, and 12 bases lay in between. The CDR3 has 14 amino acids. CDR3 protein: CASSFGDTNYEQYF. In nucleotides, the CDR3 is TGTGCCAGCAGCTTCGGGGACACTAACTACGAGCAGTACTTC.

The chain recombines TRBV27 with TRBJ1-2; D may be TRBD1 (5 bases). Trimming took off 8 bases at V and 2 bases at J, with 15 bases between the two ends. Germline-derived CDR1 and CDR2 are MNHEY and SMNVEV (reference sequence). The length of the CDR3 is 14 residues. The CDR3 sequence: CASGALRGNYGYTF. In nucleotides, the CDR3 is TGTGCCAGCGGGGCTTTAAGGGGAAACTATGGCTACACCTTC.

The chain employs TRBV19 and TRBJ1-1, with 7 bases matching TRBD1. The V segment lost 3 bases and the J segment 4 bases; nucleotides outside the gene matches: 8. This CDR3 comprises 15 residues. Germline V gene sequence: CDR1 LNHDA, CDR2 SQIVND (reference sequence). The CDR3 loop reads CASSMRGGAGTEAFF. In nucleotides, the CDR3 is TGTGCCAGTAGTATGAGAGGGGGCGCGGGCACTGAAGCTTTCTTT.

V and J are TRBV30 and TRBJ2-1; TRBD2 aligns across 11 bases. Germline CDR1 is GTSNPN and CDR2 is SVGIG (reference sequence). The CDR3 sequence is 13 residues long. Germline trimming cut 5 bases from V and 7 bases from J; bases unmatched to any gene: 4. The CDR3 reads CAWGLAGKNEQFF. CDR3 bases: TGTGCCTGGGGACTAGCGGGCAAAAATGAGCAGTTCTTC.

The chain joins TRBV19 to TRBJ1-1; TRBD1 agrees at 7 bases. Germline V gene sequence: CDR1 LNHDA, CDR2 SQIVND (reference sequence). This CDR3 region has 15 residues. V was clipped by 3 bases and J by 1 base; unmatched bases: 5. The CDR3, as DNA: TGTGCCAGTAGTATCCCCGGGACAGCGAACACTGAAGCTTTCTTT. Residues: CASSIPGTANTEAFF.

This clone was recorded once. This rearrangement joins TRBV30 to TRBJ1-1; tentatively, D is TRBD1 (5 bases). The CDR3 totals 17 residues. Trimming removed 1 base from V and 0 bases from J, with 18 bases in between. CDR1 and CDR2 (germline): GTSNPN, SVGIG (reference sequence). CDR3 residues: CAWSARGDATMNTEAFF. The CDR3, as DNA: TGTGCCTGGAGTGCCCGGGGGGACGCGACAATGAACACTGAAGCTTTCTTT.